A single sample gave rise to the 22 T cell receptor beta chains below, sequenced in a study of technical replicates of blood from several donors. Assay: immunoSEQ multiplex PCR; the TCRdb copy retains only in-frame clones and omits some. The sample carries over 80,000 clones, roughly 95% recorded once. Material for sequencing was T cells isolated from PBMCs. These receptors were collected from a human donor in good health.

The V gene is TRBV4-3, the J gene TRBJ2-7; perhaps TRBD1 as D (6 bases). V lost 1 base to trimming and J lost 3 bases, with 10 bases between them. CDR3 length: 14 residues. CDR1 LGHNA and CDR2 YSLEER come from the germline V gene. DNA of the CDR3: TGCGCCAGCAGCCAAGGGACAGATTTCTACGAGCAGTACTTC. Translated: CASSQGTDFYEQYF.

In its sample, this clone was seen once. The chain couples TRBV5-1 to TRBJ1-2; TRBD1 matches at 11 bases. The V gene end was trimmed by 6 bases and the J gene end by 5 bases; junction bases not matched to a gene: 3. The germline V gene has CDR1 SGHRS and CDR2 YFSETQ. The CDR3 has 13 amino acids. The CDR3 nucleotides read TGCGCCAGCACCCGGGACAGGGGGTATGGCTACACCTTC. Translation gives CASTRDRGYGYTF.

The rearrangement joins TRBV2 to TRBJ1-4, with D perhaps TRBD1 (6 bases). CDR3 size: 15 residues. The V gene's germline CDR1 is SNHLY and CDR2 FYNNEI. V was cut by 5 bases and J by 6 bases, with 16 bases left in between. CDR3 sequence reads: CASSHRDSGDEKLFF. CDR3 nucleotide sequence: TGTGCCAGCAGTCACAGGGATTCTGGTGATGAAAAACTGTTTTTT.

The DNA of the CDR3 is TGCGCCAGCAGCCAAGCGTCGAGGAATCAGCCCCAGCATTTT. Residues: CASSQASRNQPQHF. The chain is built from TRBV4-1 and TRBJ1-5; D not resolved. The CDR3 runs to 14 residues. The germline V gene encodes CDR1 MGHRA and CDR2 YSYEKL. Trimming removed 1 base at V and 4 bases at J, with 8 bases between.

Here the CDR3 reads CASSQDRLAGETQYF. CDR3 nucleotides: TGTGCCAGCAGCCAAGATCGACTAGCGGGGGAGACCCAGTACTTC. V and J are TRBV14 and TRBJ2-5, with TRBD2 matching over 11 bases. Per germline, CDR1 SGHDN and CDR2 FVKESK. The CDR3 has 15 residues. V trimming: 0 bases; J trimming: 5 bases; junction bases outside the gene matches: 2.

V usage is TRBV5-1 and J usage is TRBJ2-1; TRBD2 matches 9 bases. The CDR3 contains 16 residues. Germline CDR1 and CDR2: SGHRS and YFSETQ. Trimming removed 2 bases from V and 6 bases from J; junction bases left unmatched: 9. The DNA for the CDR3 is TGCGCCAGCAGCTTCCCGGCTAGCGGGGACCCCAATGAGCAGTTCTTC. Its translation: CASSFPASGDPNEQFF.

V is TRBV7-3 and J is TRBJ1-2; 7 nucleotides align to TRBD1. The CDR3 sequence is 13 residues long. CDR1 and CDR2 from the germline V gene are SGHTA and FQGTGA. Trimming cost V 5 bases and J 8 bases; bases outside gene matches: 8. The CDR3 here is CASSPDRASGYTF. The CDR3 DNA reads TGTGCCAGCAGCCCCGACAGGGCTTCAGGCTACACCTTC.

This chain uses TRBV9 with TRBJ2-3; tentative D call: TRBD2 (6 bases). CDR3 size: 14 residues. Germline V gives CDR1 SGDLS, CDR2 YYNGEE. V gave up 4 bases and J gave up 6 bases, with 15 bases separating them. The CDR3, as DNA: TGTGCCAGCAGCCCAGGACTAACGGGGGATACGCAGTATTTT. Protein product: CASSPGLTGDTQYF. Full variable domain (outside the CDR3, taken from reference TRBV9 and TRBJ2-3): DSGVTQTPKHLITATGQRVTLRCSPRSGDLSVYWYQQSLDQGLQFLIQYYNGEERAKGNILERFSAQQFPDLHSELNLSSLELGDSALYFCASSPGLTGDTQYFGPGTRLTVL.

The rearrangement uses TRBV13 and TRBJ1-1; 7 positions match TRBD1. There are 14 residues in the CDR3. The germline V gene encodes CDR1 PRHDT and CDR2 FYEKMQ (reference sequence). The junction had 1 base not matched to a gene; V was cut back by 2 bases and J by 1 base. This CDR3 is CASSLNRGNTEAFF. The CDR3 DNA reads TGTGCCAGCAGCTTAAACAGGGGGAACACTGAAGCTTTCTTT.

The chain combines TRBV7-8 with TRBJ2-3, with D possibly TRBD2 on 5 matching bases. Trimming removed 2 bases from V and 0 bases from J, with 15 bases in between. The CDR3 has 17 residues. CDR1 and CDR2 from the germline V gene are SGHVS and FQNEAQ. DNA of the CDR3: TGTGCCAGCAGCTTATTTCACGGGAAGTCTAGCACAGATACGCAGTATTTT. Protein product: CASSLFHGKSSTDTQYF.

This chain's CDR3 is CASSRYSVSYNEQFF. The CDR3 DNA is TGCGCCAGCAGTCGATATAGCGTCAGCTACAATGAGCAGTTCTTC. This chain joins TRBV5-1 and TRBJ2-1; possible D gene TRBD2, 5 bases. V lost 5 bases, J lost 3 bases, and 15 bases lay in between. The CDR3 spans 15 residues. CDR1 and CDR2 (germline): SGHRS, YFSETQ.

The rearrangement joins TRBV19 to TRBJ1-2; D is possibly TRBD1 (6 bases). The CDR3 has 14 residues. CDR1 is LNHDA, CDR2 SQIVND, per germline (reference sequence). The germline V and J ends were trimmed by 5 bases and 6 bases, with 16 bases remaining between them. CDR3 in DNA: TGTGCCAGTAGTGTACAGGGAGCAGGTCATGGCTACACCTTC. Protein sequence: CASSVQGAGHGYTF.

The rearrangement joins TRBV7-2 to TRBJ1-4; 12 bases are a match to TRBD1. The V and J ends lost 2 bases and 7 bases, in that order; junction bases with no gene match: 5. The CDR3 sequence is 16 residues long. Germline CDR1 reads SGHTA; CDR2 reads FQGNSA. The DNA for the CDR3 is TGTGCCAGCAGCTTATCGGGACAGGGGGCGGGTGAAAAACTGTTTTTT. This gives the protein CASSLSGQGAGEKLFF. The full variable domain, in which reference TRBV7-2 and TRBJ1-4 provide the parts outside the CDR3, is GAGVSQSPSNKVTEKGKDVELRCDPISGHTALYWYRQSLGQGLEFLIYFQGNSAPDKSGLPSDRFSAERTGGSVSTLTIQRTQQEDSAVYLCASSLSGQGAGEKLFFGSGTQLSVL.

The V gene is TRBV9, the J gene TRBJ1-5; TRBD1 matches 9 bases. Per germline, CDR1 SGDLS and CDR2 YYNGEE. The V gene end was trimmed by 3 bases and the J gene end by 6 bases; junction bases not matched to a gene: 4. The CDR3 contains 14 residues. For the CDR3, the DNA is TGTGCCAGCAGCGGGGACAGGGAGGGTCAGCCCCAGCATTTT. As protein: CASSGDREGQPQHF.

The rearrangement joins TRBV28 to TRBJ1-4; no clear D. Germline loops: CDR1 MDHEN, CDR2 SYDVKM. Deletions cut 6 bases from V and 7 bases from J, with 15 bases between. CDR3 length: 14 residues. CDR3 sequence reads: CASSPTEAAEKLFF. CDR3 nucleotides: TGTGCCAGCAGCCCTACGGAGGCCGCTGAAAAACTGTTTTTT.

V usage is TRBV2 and J usage is TRBJ2-7, with TRBD1 matching over 9 bases. This CDR3 is 12 amino acids long. CDR1 and CDR2 from the germline V gene are SNHLY and FYNNEI. Trimming at V came to 10 bases and at J to 5 bases, leaving 6 bases not matched to a gene. In DNA form, the CDR3 reads TGTGCCAAAGGACAGGGGCACGACGAGCAGTACTTC. Protein sequence: CAKGQGHDEQYF.

Concerning this clone itself: Within the sample, other DNA sequences also encode this same CDR3. This chain connects TRBV6-5 to TRBJ1-1; D ambiguous. Trimming took 5 bases from V and 0 from J, leaving 4 bases between them. CDR1 and CDR2 from the germline V gene are MNHEY and SVGAGI. The CDR3 covers 12 residues. Here the CDR3 reads CASSRLNTEAFF. CDR3 bases: TGTGCCAGCAGTCGGTTGAACACTGAAGCTTTCTTT.

This chain uses TRBV11-2 with TRBJ2-1, with D tentatively TRBD1 (6 bases). CDR1 is SGHAT, CDR2 FQNNGV, per germline. V was shortened by 4 bases and J by 7 bases, with 14 bases between the two germline ends. The CDR3 covers 14 residues. As DNA, the CDR3 is TGTGCCAGCAGCTCGTTCAGGGGAACGAATGAGCAGTTCTTC. Translating it yields CASSSFRGTNEQFF.

This chain joins TRBV9 and TRBJ2-7; TRBD1 aligns across 10 bases. The V and J ends lost 2 bases and 4 bases, in that order; junction bases with no gene match: 9. CDR3 size: 16 residues. Germline values: CDR1 SGDLS, CDR2 YYNGEE. The CDR3: CASSVEPGQGFYEQYF. The CDR3 nucleotides read TGTGCCAGCAGCGTTGAGCCGGGACAGGGGTTTTACGAGCAGTACTTC.

V and J are TRBV10-2 and TRBJ2-7, with 12 positions matching TRBD2. CDR3 length equals 13 residues. Germline CDR1 and CDR2: WSHSY and SAAADI. The J segment lost 3 bases and the V segment lost 9 bases, leaving 3 bases of the junction unmatched. The CDR3 loop is CASRLAGDYEQYF. CDR3 in DNA: TGCGCCAGTAGACTAGCGGGAGACTACGAGCAGTACTTC.

The V call is TRBV5-1, the J call TRBJ2-7, with D maybe TRBD1 (5 bases). V was clipped by 0 bases and J by 4 bases, with 5 bases between them. The germline CDR1 and CDR2 sequences are SGHRS and YFSETQ. The CDR3 totals 12 residues. The CDR3 DNA sequence: TGCGCCAGCAGCTTGGAGGGGTACGAGCAGTACTTC. Translating it yields CASSLEGYEQYF.

The V call is TRBV19, the J call TRBJ1-1; 8 bases fit TRBD1. CDR3 length: 15 amino acids. Germline loops: CDR1 LNHDA, CDR2 SQIVND (reference sequence). V lost 3 bases and J lost 5; bases outside the gene matches: 8. The CDR3 nucleotides read TGTGCCAGTAGTATGCAACAGGGGGGATGGACTGAAGCTTTCTTT. The encoded protein is CASSMQQGGWTEAFF. Based on the CDR3 plus reference TRBV19 and TRBJ1-1, the full variable domain is DGGITQSPKYLFRKEGQNVTLSCEQNLNHDAMYWYRQDPGQGLRLIYYSQIVNDFQKGDIAEGYSVSREKKESFPLTVTSAQKNPTAFYLCASSMQQGGWTEAFFGQGTRLTVV.